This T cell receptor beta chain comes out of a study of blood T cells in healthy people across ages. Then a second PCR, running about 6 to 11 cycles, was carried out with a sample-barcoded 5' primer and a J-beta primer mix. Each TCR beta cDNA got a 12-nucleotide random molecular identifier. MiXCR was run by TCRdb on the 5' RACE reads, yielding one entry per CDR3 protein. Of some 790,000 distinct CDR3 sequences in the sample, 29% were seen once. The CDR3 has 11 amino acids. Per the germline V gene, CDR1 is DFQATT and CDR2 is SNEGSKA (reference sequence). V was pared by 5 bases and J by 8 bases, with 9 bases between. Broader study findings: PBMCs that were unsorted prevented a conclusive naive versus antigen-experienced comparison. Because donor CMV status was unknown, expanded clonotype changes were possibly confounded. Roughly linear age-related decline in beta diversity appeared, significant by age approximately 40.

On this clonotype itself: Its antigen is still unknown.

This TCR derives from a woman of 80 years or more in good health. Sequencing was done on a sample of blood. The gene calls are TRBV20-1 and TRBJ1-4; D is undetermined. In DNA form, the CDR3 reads TGCAGTGCTGAGAGGGAAGAAAAACTGTTTTTT. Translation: CSAEREEKLFF.